The 32 T cell receptor beta chains below all came from one sample that was sequenced in a study of glioma-infiltrating T cells. Using RNA template, CDR3s of TCR alpha and beta were amplified with iRepertoire arm-PCR. TCRdb recomputed calls from the multiplex PCR reads with MiXCR, one row per CDR3 protein. The table shows 300,000 to 450,000 distinct CDR3 sequences, with about 40% occurring only once. Sequencing was done on a sample of glioma tissue, nonneoplastic brain tissue, or PBMCs (not recorded which). Receptors were obtained from a human donor with low-grade glioma or glioblastoma, undergoing nonglioma brain surgery, or in good health (not recorded which).

This clonotype was recorded many times. J is TRBJ1-2 and V is TRBV20-1; D uncertain. V was shortened by 6 bases and J by 4 bases, with 12 bases between the two germline ends. The germline V gene has CDR1 DFQATT and CDR2 SNEGSKA (reference sequence). The CDR3 contains 12 residues. This CDR3 reads CSARQSLYGYTF. The CDR3 coding sequence is TGCAGTGCGCGGCAGAGTCTCTATGGCTACACCTTC.

This clonotype has a handful of counts. The rearrangement uses TRBV28 and TRBJ1-1; no reliable D call. Trimming shortened V by 2 bases and J by 3 bases, and 16 bases separated the two germline ends. This CDR3 has 16 amino acids. Germline lookup yields CDR1 MDHEN and CDR2 SYDVKM. In nucleotides, the CDR3 is TGTGCCAGCAGTTTACTCCTTGGGGAAGCGGACACTGAAGCTTTCTTT. It yields the protein CASSLLLGEADTEAFF.

This clonotype has just a few counts. The CDR3 nucleotides are TGTGCCAGCAGCTATCTGGACAGGGGGGGCACAGATACGCAGTATTTT. It codes for CASSYLDRGGTDTQYF. V and J are TRBV7-2 and TRBJ2-3; TRBD1 matches at 10 bases. J lost 1 base, V lost 4 bases, and 5 bases had no gene match. The CDR3 length is 16 residues. The germline V gene has CDR1 SGHTA and CDR2 FQGNSA.

This clonotype was seen at least ten times. The chain uses TRBV20-1 and TRBJ1-5; no firm D call. Trimming left V 6 bases short and J 7 bases short, with 7 bases between. Looked up from germline, CDR1 is DFQATT and CDR2 is SNEGSKA (reference sequence). CDR3 size: 10 residues. The DNA for the CDR3 is TGCAGTGCCAACGGGCAGCCCCAGCATTTT. Translating it yields CSANGQPQHF.

This clonotype turned up a few times. This chain joins TRBV10-3 and TRBJ2-7; 14 bases are a match to TRBD2. V shed 0 bases, J shed 6 bases, and the junction held 10 bases outside the gene matches. This CDR3 has 18 amino acids. Germline loops: CDR1 ENHRY, CDR2 SYGVKD. CDR3: CAISESRLAGGPVSEQYF. CDR3 bases: TGTGCCATCAGTGAGTCGAGACTAGCGGGAGGGCCGGTTAGCGAGCAGTACTTC.

To note about this clonotype: Sequence at one end of the junction differs from germline and may be a read error. The chain recombines TRBV27 with TRBJ1-5; D is possibly TRBD1 (6 bases). The CDR3 runs 14 residues. Germline CDR1 is MNHEY and CDR2 is SMNVEV (reference sequence). CDR3 amino acids: CAISLWGASQPQHF. The CDR3 DNA sequence: TGTGCCATCAGTTTATGGGGGGCTAGTCAGCCCCAACATTTT.

This clonotype was seen a few times. The V gene is TRBV20-1, the J gene TRBJ2-7; D possibly corresponds to TRBD2 (5 bases). Trimming took 3 bases from V and 3 from J, leaving 9 bases between them. Germline CDR1 reads DFQATT; CDR2 reads SNEGSKA (reference sequence). This CDR3 region has 12 residues. Written as DNA, the CDR3 is TGCAGTGCTAGCGGGAACTACTACGAGCAGTACTTC. As protein: CSASGNYYEQYF.

This clonotype was observed at least ten times. The J gene is TRBJ2-1, the V gene TRBV27, with 14 bases matching TRBD2. Trimming removed 6 bases from V and 4 bases from J; junction bases left unmatched: 11. Germline V CDR1 and CDR2: MNHEY, SMNVEV (reference sequence). The CDR3 contains 18 residues. In DNA, the CDR3 is TGTGCCAGCAGCCCAGCAGGACTAGCGGGAGGTCTATACAATGAGCAGTTCTTC. Protein sequence: CASSPAGLAGGLYNEQFF.

V gene TRBV29-1 combines with J gene TRBJ2-7; 11 nucleotides align to TRBD2. This CDR3 is 14 amino acids long. The J segment lost 3 bases and the V segment lost 4 bases, leaving 5 bases of the junction unmatched. Germline V CDR1 and CDR2: SQVTM, ANQGSEA. The CDR3 spells CSVAILAGGYEQYF. The CDR3 DNA reads as TGCAGCGTTGCAATTCTAGCGGGAGGCTACGAGCAGTACTTC.

Worth noting for this clonotype: A much larger clone sits a single nucleotide away, making a read error possible. The chain employs TRBV27 and TRBJ2-3; 8 bases map to TRBD2. The CDR3 is 14 amino acids. Losses at the gene ends were 7 bases for V and 2 bases for J; bases not matched to a gene: 5. Germline lookup yields CDR1 MNHEY and CDR2 SMNVEV (reference sequence). In nucleotides, the CDR3 is TGTGCCAGCAACCCAGCGGGAGTCACAGATACGCAGTATTTT. Translated, it gives CASNPAGVTDTQYF.

Note on this clonotype: This clone may be a read error of a much larger clone one base away. The chain recombines TRBV6-2 or TRBV6-3 with TRBJ2-1; 7 bases map to TRBD2. The CDR3 spans 13 residues. Germline CDR1 is MNHEY and CDR2 is SVGEGT. For the CDR3, the DNA is TGTGCGACGCGGGGGAGCTCCTACAATAAGCAGTTCTTC. As protein: CATRGSSYNKQFF.

This clonotype was found a few times. V gene TRBV19 combines with J gene TRBJ2-3; D is unclear. V dropped 0 bases and J dropped 4 bases, with 2 bases sitting between them. The CDR3 extends over 12 amino acids. Germline assignment: CDR1 LNHDA and CDR2 SQIVND (reference sequence). The DNA for the CDR3 is TGTGCCAGTAGTATAGATGCAGATACGCAGTATTTT. It codes for CASSIDADTQYF.

This clonotype came up a few times. V gene TRBV2 combines with J gene TRBJ2-3, with 9 bases aligning to TRBD2. Germline trimming cut 1 base from V and 4 bases from J; bases unmatched to any gene: 9. CDR1 is SNHLY, CDR2 FYNNEI, per germline. The CDR3 spans 17 residues. The CDR3 nucleotides are TGTGCCAGCAGTGAAGATCATTGGACTAGCGCGGCAGATACGCAGTATTTT. This translates into CASSEDHWTSAADTQYF.

For this clonotype: This may come from a read error, since a much larger clone is one base off. The genes are TRBV20-1 and TRBJ2-3; 8 bases align to TRBD2. The CDR3 runs to 13 residues. Germline loops: CDR1 DFQATT, CDR2 SNEGSKA (reference sequence). CDR3 amino acids: CSDRGTRKDTQYF. CDR3 nucleotide sequence: TGCAGTGATAGAGGGACTAGGAAGGATACGCAGTATTTT.

The rearrangement joins TRBV13 to TRBJ1-2; no clear D. The CDR3 runs to 14 residues. Per the germline V gene, CDR1 is PRHDT and CDR2 is FYEKMQ (reference sequence). V was shortened by 7 bases and J by 3 bases, with 15 bases between the two germline ends. CDR3 sequence reads: CASIRARTDYGYTF. CDR3 nucleotides: TGTGCCAGCATTAGGGCAAGAACGGACTATGGCTACACCTTC.

Note on this clonotype: A clone one base away is much larger, so this may be a read error. The chain joins TRBV28 to TRBJ2-3; tentatively, D is TRBD2 (5 bases). CDR3 length: 14 residues. Per the germline V gene, CDR1 is MDHEN and CDR2 is SYDVKM. The V gene lost 8 bases and the J gene lost 0 bases, with 12 bases spanning the gap. The CDR3 nucleotides read TGTGCCAGCGTAGGTAGGACTAGCACAGATACGCAGTATTTT. As protein: CASVGRTSTDTQYF.

This clonotype was observed at least ten times. The chain is built from TRBV7-2 and TRBJ2-5, with D possibly TRBD2 on 5 matching bases. Trimming pared 1 base from V and 7 bases from J, leaving 16 bases between. Per germline, CDR1 SGHTA and CDR2 FQGNSA. The CDR3 spans 15 residues. CDR3 residues: CASSLVRAGGRTQYF. The CDR3 bases are TGTGCCAGCAGCTTAGTCCGGGCAGGAGGCCGGACCCAGTACTTC. The full variable domain, completed using reference TRBV7-2 and TRBJ2-5, is GAGVSQSPSNKVTEKGKDVELRCDPISGHTALYWYRQSLGQGLEFLIYFQGNSAPDKSGLPSDRFSAERTGGSVSTLTIQRTQQEDSAVYLCASSLVRAGGRTQYFGPGTRLLVL.

As for this clonotype: The junction differs from germline at one of its ends, possibly a read error. The V call is TRBV7-2, the J call TRBJ2-1; D is unresolved. The germline gives CDR1 SGHTA, CDR2 FQGNSA. CDR3 length equals 15 residues. CDR3 loop: CASSPTAQSYNGQFF. DNA for the CDR3: TGTGCCAGCAGCCCCACCGCGCAGTCCTACAATGGGCAGTTCTTC.

The V and J genes are TRBV11-2 and TRBJ2-2; 9 nucleotides match TRBD2. Germline values: CDR1 SGHAT, CDR2 FQNNGV. The CDR3 length is 13 residues. Trimming took 6 bases from V and 8 from J; bases not matched to a gene: 4. As DNA, the CDR3 is TGTGCCAGCAGTCCTAGCGGGACGGGGGAGCTGTTTTTT. Translated: CASSPSGTGELFF. The complete variable domain, with remaining parts taken from reference TRBV11-2 and TRBJ2-2, reads EAGVAQSPRYKIIEKRQSVAFWCNPISGHATLYWYQQILGQGPKLLIQFQNNGVVDDSQLPKDRFSAERLKGVDSTLKIQPAKLEDSAVYLCASSPSGTGELFFGEGSRLTVL.

A note on this clonotype: A clone one base away is much larger, so this may be a read error. The gene calls are TRBV6-5 and TRBJ1-1, with TRBD1 as a possible D gene (5 bases). Germline V CDR1 and CDR2: MNHEY, SVGAGI. This CDR3 region has 16 residues. The CDR3 sequence: CASSLGLREGNTKAFF. The CDR3 DNA sequence: TGTGCCAGCAGTCTGGGACTTCGGGAGGGGAACACTAAAGCTTTCTTT.

CDR3 in amino acids: CASSFQDRAYGYTF. DNA for the CDR3: TGTGCCAGCAGTTTCCAGGACAGGGCCTATGGCTACACCTTC. The J gene is TRBJ1-2, the V gene TRBV12-3 or TRBV12-4; TRBD1 matches 8 bases. Trimming removed 3 bases from V and 4 bases from J; junction bases left unmatched: 4. This CDR3 region has 14 residues.

The rearrangement links TRBV20-1 to TRBJ2-7, with D uncertain. Germline CDR1 reads DFQATT; CDR2 reads SNEGSKA (reference sequence). The CDR3 length is 17 residues. The V end lost 0 bases, the J end lost 5 bases, and 23 bases lay between the germline ends. The CDR3 loop is CSARDRPGELLTHEQYF. The CDR3, as DNA: TGCAGTGCTAGAGACAGGCCGGGCGAGCTACTAACCCACGAGCAGTACTTC.

Remarks on this clonotype: An end of the junction does not agree with germline; a read error may underlie this. This chain uses TRBV5-8 with TRBJ1-1; a possible D gene is TRBD1 (5 bases). The germline V gene has CDR1 SGHTS and CDR2 YDEGEE. CDR3 length: 15 residues. CDR3 amino acids: CASSQDEGMNTEASF. The CDR3 coding sequence is TGCGCCAGCAGCCAAGATGAGGGGATGAACACTGAAGCTTCCTTT. The entire variable domain, with the rest obtained from reference TRBV5-8 and TRBJ1-1, is as follows: EAGVTQSPTHLIKTRGQQATLRCSPISGHTSVYWYQQALGLGLQFLLWYDEGEERNRGNFPPRFSGRQFPNYSSELNVNALELEDSALYLCASSQDEGMNTEASFGQGTRLTVV.

V is TRBV6-2 or TRBV6-3 and J is TRBJ1-2, with D unresolved. The CDR3 runs 13 residues. The germline V gene has CDR1 MNHEY and CDR2 SVGEGT. V lost 4 bases to trimming and J lost 10 bases, with 16 bases between them. The CDR3 region has the DNA TGTGCCAGCAGTTTTCGGGTCAACTATAACTACACCTTC. Its protein product is CASSFRVNYNYTF.

This clonotype was observed once. This chain uses TRBV28 with TRBJ2-1; a weak D match, TRBD2 (6 bases). Trimming removed 5 bases at V and 7 bases at J, with 33 bases between. This CDR3 contains 20 residues. Germline CDR1 MDHEN, CDR2 SYDVKM. CDR3 nucleotides: TGTGCCAGCAGTGGTCGACGGCGCATGCACCAAGGAGGGAGTCAGAATGAGCAGTTCTTC. Protein sequence: CASSGRRRMHQGGSQNEQFF.

In its sample, this clonotype was seen a few times. V usage is TRBV7-2 and J usage is TRBJ2-6, with D unresolved. V was clipped by 1 base and J by 0 bases, with 10 bases between them. Germline V gene lookup returns CDR1 SGHTA and CDR2 FQGNSA. The CDR3 runs 17 residues. The CDR3 DNA reads TGTGCCAGCAGCTTAGGGCGCGCCGACTCTGGGGCCAACGTCCTGACTTTC. Its protein is CASSLGRADSGANVLTF. The whole variable domain, remainder taken from reference TRBV7-2 and TRBJ2-6, is GAGVSQSPSNKVTEKGKDVELRCDPISGHTALYWYRQSLGQGLEFLIYFQGNSAPDKSGLPSDRFSAERTGGSVSTLTIQRTQQEDSAVYLCASSLGRADSGANVLTFGAGSRLTVL.

This clonotype was seen at least ten times. The chain recombines TRBV7-2 with TRBJ2-1; 9 nucleotides line up with TRBD2. The germline gives CDR1 SGHTA, CDR2 FQGNSA. The CDR3 is 17 amino acids. J lost 3 bases, V lost 1 base, and 7 bases had no gene match. CDR3 in amino acids: CASSLVGGRADYNEQFF. DNA of the CDR3: TGTGCCAGCAGCTTAGTCGGCGGGAGGGCCGACTACAATGAGCAGTTCTTC.

This clonotype was counted between two and nine times. The chain has TRBV4-1 and TRBJ1-4; a weak D match, TRBD1 (5 bases). V gave up 4 bases and J gave up 5 bases, with 11 bases separating them. CDR3 length equals 14 residues. CDR1 and CDR2 from the germline V gene are MGHRA and YSYEKL. The chain's CDR3 is CASSRTGSNEKLFF. As DNA, the CDR3 is TGCGCCAGCAGCCGAACAGGTTCCAATGAAAAACTGTTTTTT.

The J gene is TRBJ1-1, the V gene TRBV4-1, with D possibly being TRBD1 (6 bases). Trimming cost V 0 bases and J 10 bases, with 15 bases left between them. This CDR3 spans 14 amino acids. From germline, CDR1 is MGHRA and CDR2 YSYEKL. CDR3 DNA: TGCGCCAGCAGCCAAGAGAGGAAAGACAGGAGAGCTTTCTTT. It encodes CASSQERKDRRAFF.

The CDR3 is CASGEGGTEAFF. CDR3 bases: TGTGCCAGCGGAGAGGGGGGGACTGAAGCTTTCTTT. This chain links TRBV2 with TRBJ1-1, with D possibly TRBD1 on 6 matching bases. Germline lookup yields CDR1 SNHLY and CDR2 FYNNEI. This CDR3 is 12 amino acids long. Trimming took off 8 bases at V and 5 bases at J, with 12 bases between the two ends.

The V and J genes are TRBV6-6 and TRBJ2-2; 9 nucleotides align to TRBD1. Germline CDR1 and CDR2: MNHNY and SVGAGI (reference sequence). The CDR3 loop spans 15 amino acids. Germline trimming cut 6 bases from V and 1 base from J; bases unmatched to any gene: 3. The CDR3 protein is CASSAGQGNTGELFF. In nucleotides, the CDR3 is TGTGCCAGCAGCGCGGGACAGGGGAACACCGGGGAGCTGTTTTTT.

This sequence joins TRBV28 and TRBJ2-7; perhaps TRBD2 as D (7 bases). Trimming removed 3 bases from V and 2 bases from J, with 23 bases in between. Germline V gene data show CDR1 as MDHEN and CDR2 as SYDVKM. The CDR3 is made up of 18 amino acids. This CDR3 reads CASSFGGGGGRFTYEQYF. The CDR3 bases are TGTGCCAGCAGTTTCGGGGGAGGGGGGGGCAGGTTTACCTACGAGCAGTACTTC.